This TCR beta chain was recorded in a study of blood T cell repertoires in COVID-19. Overall study: Specimens from acute and convalescent COVID-19 originated in the United States, Italy and Spain. T cells, B-cell-depleted T cells, or PBMCs provided the cDNA or gDNA that served as material.

Per the study methods: Reference gene primer amplification gave nucleated cell count estimates. The method was immunoSEQ multiplex PCR; TCRdb's version includes in-frame clones alone and lacks a portion of them. V and J calls and clone size are given by that table; D and trimming were obtained from the DNA. The sample has some 260,000 clones, approximately 79% seen once; the top ten hold roughly 4%. CDR1 is LNHDA and CDR2 is SQIVND in the germline V gene (reference sequence). The CDR3 has 13 amino acids. V lost 1 base, J lost 3 bases, and 6 bases lay in between. The source of this sequence is a woman aged 40 to 50 with active or convalescent COVID-19. What was sequenced was peripheral blood. The gene calls are TRBV19 and TRBJ1-2, with a weak D call TRBD1 (5 bases). The CDR3 loop is CASSIGGDYGYTF. The CDR3, as DNA: TGTGCCAGTAGTATAGGGGGCGACTATGGCTACACCTTC.